This T cell receptor beta chain was sequenced in a study of T cell clonotyping in hematopoietic cell transplantation. CDR1 and CDR2 (germline): MDHEN, SYDVKM. This CDR3 is built from 15 residues. V was clipped by 4 bases and J by 6 bases; unmatched bases: 10. The time point: recipient sample about 28 days before transplant, after cytoreduction. Some clones are missing from TCRdb's copy, which holds only in-frame ones; the method was immunoSEQ multiplex PCR. The table lists tens of thousands of clones, 85% to 90% of them singletons. The material sequenced was peripheral blood mononuclear cells, taken before stem cell transplant. This sequence originates from a man in his fifties or sixties with biphenotypic leukemia. Some clones in this sample may be carry-over from other donors' samples. The chain combines TRBV28 with TRBJ1-1; TRBD1 aligns across 8 bases. In DNA, the CDR3 is TGTGCCAGCAGTTCTCCCAGGGGGCGCAGGGCTGAAGCTTTCTTT. This encodes CASSSPRGRRAEAFF.